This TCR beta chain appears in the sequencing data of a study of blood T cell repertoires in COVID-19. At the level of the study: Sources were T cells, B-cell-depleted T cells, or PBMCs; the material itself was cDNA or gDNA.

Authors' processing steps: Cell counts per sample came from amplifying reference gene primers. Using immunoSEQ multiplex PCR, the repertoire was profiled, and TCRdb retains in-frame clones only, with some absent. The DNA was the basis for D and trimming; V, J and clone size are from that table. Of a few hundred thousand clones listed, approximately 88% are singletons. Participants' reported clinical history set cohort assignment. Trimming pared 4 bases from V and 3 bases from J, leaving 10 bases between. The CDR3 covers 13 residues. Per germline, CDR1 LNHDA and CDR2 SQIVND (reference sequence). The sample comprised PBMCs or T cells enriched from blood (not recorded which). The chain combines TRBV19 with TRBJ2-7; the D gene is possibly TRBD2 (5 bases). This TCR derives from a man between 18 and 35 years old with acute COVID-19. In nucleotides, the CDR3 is TGTGCCAGTAGTAAGACTGACTACTACGAGCAGTACTTC. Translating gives CASSKTDYYEQYF.